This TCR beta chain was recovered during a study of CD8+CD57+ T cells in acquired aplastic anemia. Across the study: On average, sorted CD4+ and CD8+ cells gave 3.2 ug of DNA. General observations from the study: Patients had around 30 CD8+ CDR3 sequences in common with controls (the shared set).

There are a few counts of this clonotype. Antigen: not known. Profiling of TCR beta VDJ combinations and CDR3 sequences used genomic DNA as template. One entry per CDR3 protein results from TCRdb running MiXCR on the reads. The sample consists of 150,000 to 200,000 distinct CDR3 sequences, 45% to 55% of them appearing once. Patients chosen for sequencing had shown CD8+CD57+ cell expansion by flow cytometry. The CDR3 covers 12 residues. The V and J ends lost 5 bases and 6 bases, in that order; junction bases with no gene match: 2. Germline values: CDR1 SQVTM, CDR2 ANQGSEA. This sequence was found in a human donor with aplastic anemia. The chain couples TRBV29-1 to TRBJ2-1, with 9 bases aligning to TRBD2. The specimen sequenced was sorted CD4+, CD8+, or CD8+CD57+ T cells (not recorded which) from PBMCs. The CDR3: CSVLAGSNEQFF. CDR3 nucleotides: TGCAGCGTTCTAGCGGGAAGCAATGAGCAGTTCTTC.